The present entry profiles one TCR beta chain with its context. The sample holds many counts of this clonotype. What this receptor recognizes is not known. Per-base quality was not reported, and no clone a single base away is much larger than it. V drops 0 bases and J drops 8 bases, leaving 8 bases in between. Including cysteine and phenylalanine, the CDR3 has 12 amino acids. Only the CDR3 part of the read is kept: 36 bases, read in frame from the first base. The germline V gene encodes CDR1 DFQATT and CDR2 SNEGSKA (reference sequence). The TCR beta CDR3 regions were amplified from the RNA transcripts. The first round of RT-PCR for the TCR CDR3 was performed with the HTBI primer set and the Qiagen OneStep RT-PCR kit. Libraries were constructed in a second round of multiplex PCR, after which size selection and purification were performed. Paired-end sequencing of the libraries was performed with 100 bp reads on an Illumina HiSeq2000. In the source study's methods: SOAPnuke was used to process the raw data, throwing out any read that contained adapters or uncalled bases, had a mean Phred below 15, or lacked an exact constant-primer or identifier match. COPE v1.2.5 was used to merge the high-quality paired reads, and each unique nucleotide sequence was defined as a clonotype. MiTCR v1.1 was used to align clonotypes to the IMGT TRBV, TRBD and TRBJ reference segments. The analysis included only V-J combinations with a frequency above 0.0001, which together covered over 98% of the repertoires. A TCS score was defined as the ratio of F50 (clonal expansion) to E x V (chaos), with BLOSUM62-based TCRdist applied between CDR3 peptides within each V-J. Welch's t-statistics and random forest reduced 500 to 650 V-J features to 13, which were used in a naive Bayes classifier (R e1071). TCRdb reprocessed the public reads (quality trimming at Q25 with fastp, clone calling with MiXCR) and kept in-frame beta chains. Under each unique CDR3 protein, matching rows form one entry showing the most common genes and DNA. The V and J calls follow TCRdb's processing rather than the paper's. This sample has 500,000 to 650,000 distinct CDR3 sequences in its table, and 17% of those were observed once. The ten largest clones represent 15% to 20% of the sample.

The sample originates from a study of T cells in Graves' hyperthyroidism and ophthalmopathy (dated by TCRdb to about 2019). Some background on the complete study: Peripheral blood samples were taken at the time of initial diagnosis, prior to any treatment. A discovery cohort of about 96 patients, 43 with Graves' ophthalmopathy and fewer than 65 with stable Graves' hyperthyroidism, was used to find distinguishing TCR V-J signatures. Prospective prediction of ophthalmopathy was tested in an independent validation cohort consisting of under 20 hyperthyroidism patients and around 16 patients who later progressed to ophthalmopathy. The 95 to 100 discovery patients were randomly divided into training and test sets at a 7:3 ratio. Thyroid tissue and blood T-cell repertoires from six Graves' hyperthyroidism patients were also compared in the study. Following sampling, methimazole starting at 30 mg daily was given to hyperthyroidism patients, and high-dose intravenous methylprednisolone was given to ophthalmopathy patients. TCR Vbeta CDR3 sequencing of 130 to 150 peripheral blood samples (over 40 ophthalmopathy, approximately 80 hyperthyroidism and roughly 17 progressor patients) is reported in the paper.

Beyond this particular receptor, the publication reports: A 13 V-J signature model separated ophthalmopathy from stable hyperthyroidism, with nearly 90% sensitivity and about 81% specificity in cross-validation and 80%/75% in testing. No statistical method was used to set the sample size in advance, and investigators knew the group allocation. Most expanded thyroid clonotypes (frequency above 0.001) were also detected in blood, a finding suggesting that blood repertoires may reflect thyroid immune responses. During validation, the model predicted progression to ophthalmopathy a median of around six months ahead of onset, with around 70% sensitivity and almost 75% specificity.

Ophthalmopathy patients had moderately to severely active disease, Clinical Activity Score of at least 3, NOSPECS grade of at least 4, and duration under 3 months. The study excluded patients with uncontrolled infections, other autoimmune diseases, pregnancy or lactation. Diagnoses relied on clinical symptoms, serum thyroxine and TRAb, thyroid ultrasound and orbital computed tomography. Ficoll-Paque density gradient centrifugation was used to isolate PBMCs from around 10 ml of fresh peripheral blood. Total RNA was extracted using Trizol reagent, and RNA quality was assessed on an Agilent 2100 Bioanalyzer.

The specimen was blood. This receptor was obtained from a woman younger than 35 with Graves' ophthalmopathy. The chain uses TRBV20-1 and TRBJ2-4; the D segment cannot be called with confidence. The DNA sequence follows: TGCAGTGCTAGAGATTATTGGGACATTCAGTACTTC. This is translated as CSARDYWDIQYF.